This T cell receptor (beta chain) is drawn from a study of shared clonotypes between healthy human individuals (dated by TCRdb to about 2020). In the study overall: A couple of women and a few men aged 18 to 49 years were included in the cohort. For each donor, CD4 naive and CD4 memory were each run on three plates, CD8 naive on two plates, and CD8 memory on one plate. The study deeply sequenced blood TCR repertoires of five healthy adults to estimate repertoire size and the extent of clonotype sharing between individuals. Libraries were prepared and TCR repertoires were sequenced by different laboratories using diverse techniques, in order to increase sequencing depth and limit assay-specific biases. Each donor's leukapheresis produced roughly between roughly 0.85 and 9 billion PBMCs.

What the research found in general, with its limitations: Incomplete sequencing was indicated by rarefaction of sorted-subset datasets, despite the large sequencing depth. Across a few donors, approximately 5% of naive CD4, 3.5% of naive CD8, under 2.5% of memory CD4, and approximately 0.42% of memory CD8 clonotypes were shared. Naive subsets generally had larger estimated clonotype richness than memory subsets did. The genetic and exposure-history diversity represented was limited by the small number of donors. Only blood was sampled, and tissue TCR repertoires likely differ from those in blood. Pairwise subsampling indicated that sequencing depth was expected to affect the degree of clonotype sharing among donors. Compared with non-shared clonotypes, the clonotypes found in all four sorted-subset donors had higher generation probabilities.

CD8 naive samples were obtained by positive selection for CCR7 among CD45RO-negative cells, yielding a CD45RA+CCR7+ population from which TemRA cells were excluded. The donors were healthy, HIV-negative adults with no recently reported acute infections or vaccinations. Every donor was a Caucasian adult living in Nashville, Tennessee, USA. Blood was collected by leukapheresis, and PBMCs were isolated by Ficoll-Histopaque density gradient centrifugation and then cryopreserved in liquid nitrogen vapor phase. Purity and quantity of every magnetically sorted T cell population were checked by analytical flow cytometry. Each sorted fraction had its genomic DNA isolated and then quantified by UV absorbance on a Nanodrop 2000c. Using the deep immunoSEQ assay, multiplex PCR amplified TCR CDR3 regions from genomic DNA. Extracted genomic DNA from each cell subset was spread evenly across all wells of several immunoSEQ 96-well plates, with each plate serving as a replicate. For sorted subsets, approximately 0.2 ug of genomic DNA, equivalent to roughly 30,000 T cell genomes, went into each replicate PCR. The purified libraries were quantified using a Qubit 3.0 fluorometer, sized with a Bioanalyzer 2100, and then quantified again using the KAPA Library Quantification kit. Every immunoSEQ 96-well plate was sequenced on a separate single-read 150-cycle Illumina NextSeq 550 flow cell. In the source study's methods: Because the immunoSEQ output included only junctional sequences and no quality scores, the filtering could not be the same as the filtering used for full-length reads. Sequences were annotated with PyIR, a Python wrapper for IgBLAST v1.9, and V/J genes and CDR3 were assigned using IMGT germline references. Reads were removed for weak V/J assignments (E-value above 1e-6), missing CDR3, stop codons, out-of-frame junctions, or ambiguous translated residues. V3J clonotypes were defined as sequences sharing the same inferred V gene, J gene, and CDR3 amino acid sequence. To compute the percentage overlap between repertoires, the number of shared unique clonotypes was divided by the size of the smaller repertoire. RTK rarefaction, the Chao1 estimator, and Recon v2.1 estimates of unobserved clonotypes were used to assess repertoire richness. Generation probabilities were computed with OLGA for all TCRbeta clonotypes obtained by the gDNA method from several donors. TCRdb took this table from immuneACCESS and kept in-frame rearrangements with V and J called. Such tables lack part of the clones; where checked against another copy, unresolved V genes explain under half of the gap, and the rest is unexplained. V, J and clone size are taken as reported in that table, and D and trimming were inferred from the DNA itself. The sample data list 2 million or so clones, and roughly 95% of these were observed just once. The ten largest make up 0.9% to 1.3% of the sample.

CDR1 and CDR2, per the germline V gene (reference sequence), are MNHNY and SVGAGI. Trimming removed 0 bases from V and 1 base from J; the gene matches leave 2 bases unexplained. The CDR3 spans 15 residues, from the cysteine through the phenylalanine. Only CDR3 DNA remains: 45 bases, in frame from the first base. In regard to this clone: What antigen it recognizes has not been identified. Qualities for individual bases were not recorded, and no much larger clone is one base off.

Sequenced material: naive CD8+ T cells sorted from blood. Reading the label with the study, this specimen's cell subset or site is: CD45RA+CCR7+. The chain is assembled from TRBV6-6 and TRBJ1-1, with 7 junctional bases fitting TRBD1. This clonotype originated in a man between 18 and 35 years old in good health. DNA sequence: TGTGCCAGCAGTTACTCGGCAGGGGGGAACACTGAAGCTTTCTTT. It translates as CASSYSAGGNTEAFF.